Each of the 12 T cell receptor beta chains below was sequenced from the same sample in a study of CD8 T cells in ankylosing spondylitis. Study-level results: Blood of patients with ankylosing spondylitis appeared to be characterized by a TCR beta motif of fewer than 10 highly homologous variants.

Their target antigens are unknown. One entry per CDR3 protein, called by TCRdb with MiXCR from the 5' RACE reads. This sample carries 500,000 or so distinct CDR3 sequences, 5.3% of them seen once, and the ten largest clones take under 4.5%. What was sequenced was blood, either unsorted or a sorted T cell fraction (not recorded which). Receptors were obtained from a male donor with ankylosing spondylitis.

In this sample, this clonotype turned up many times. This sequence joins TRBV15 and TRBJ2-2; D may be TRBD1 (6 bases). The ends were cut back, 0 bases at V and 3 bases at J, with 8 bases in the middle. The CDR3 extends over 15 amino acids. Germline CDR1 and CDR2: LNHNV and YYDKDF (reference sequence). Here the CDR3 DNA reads TGTGCCACCAGCAGAGACAGGGGACACACCGGGGAGCTGTTTTTT. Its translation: CATSRDRGHTGELFF.

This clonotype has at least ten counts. In DNA form, the CDR3 reads TGTGCCAGCAGGAAACAGGGCTGGAATCAGCCCCAGCATTTT. This gives the protein CASRKQGWNQPQHF. This chain links TRBV28 with TRBJ1-5, with D possibly being TRBD1 (6 bases). The CDR3 extends over 14 amino acids. Germline CDR1 is MDHEN and CDR2 is SYDVKM. Trimming took 6 bases from V and 4 from J, leaving 13 bases between them.

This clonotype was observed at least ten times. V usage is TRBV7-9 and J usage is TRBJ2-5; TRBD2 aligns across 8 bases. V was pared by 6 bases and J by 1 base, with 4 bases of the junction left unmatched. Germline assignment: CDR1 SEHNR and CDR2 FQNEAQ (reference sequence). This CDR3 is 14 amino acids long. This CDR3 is CASSFGLAQETQYF. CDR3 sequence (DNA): TGTGCCAGCAGTTTCGGACTAGCCCAAGAGACCCAGTACTTC.

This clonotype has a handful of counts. The CDR3 region is CASSLTGLAIDEQFF. DNA of the CDR3: TGTGCCAGCAGTTTAACGGGACTAGCGATTGATGAGCAGTTCTTC. The genes are TRBV28 and TRBJ2-1, with TRBD2 matching 10 bases. J gave up 8 bases and V 2 bases, and 6 bases lay outside the gene matches. Germline CDR1 is MDHEN and CDR2 is SYDVKM. The CDR3 is made up of 15 amino acids.

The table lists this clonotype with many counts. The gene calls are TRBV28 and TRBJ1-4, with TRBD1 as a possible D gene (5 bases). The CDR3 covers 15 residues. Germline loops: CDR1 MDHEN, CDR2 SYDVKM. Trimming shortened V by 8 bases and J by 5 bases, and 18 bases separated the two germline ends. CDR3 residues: CASGSFQGENEKLFF. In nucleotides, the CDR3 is TGTGCCAGCGGCAGTTTCCAAGGGGAGAATGAAAAACTGTTTTTT.

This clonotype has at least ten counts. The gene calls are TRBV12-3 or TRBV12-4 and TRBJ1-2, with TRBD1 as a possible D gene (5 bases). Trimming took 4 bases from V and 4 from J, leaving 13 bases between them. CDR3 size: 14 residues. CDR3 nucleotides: TGTGCCAGCAGTTCCGGAACAGGAACCTATGGCTACACCTTC. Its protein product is CASSSGTGTYGYTF.

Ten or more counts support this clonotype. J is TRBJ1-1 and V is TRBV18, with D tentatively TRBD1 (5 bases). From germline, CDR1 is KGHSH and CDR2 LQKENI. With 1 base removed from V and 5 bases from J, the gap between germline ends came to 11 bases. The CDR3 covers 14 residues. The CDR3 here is CASSPRDGFTEAFF. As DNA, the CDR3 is TGTGCCAGCTCACCACGGGACGGTTTTACTGAAGCTTTCTTT.

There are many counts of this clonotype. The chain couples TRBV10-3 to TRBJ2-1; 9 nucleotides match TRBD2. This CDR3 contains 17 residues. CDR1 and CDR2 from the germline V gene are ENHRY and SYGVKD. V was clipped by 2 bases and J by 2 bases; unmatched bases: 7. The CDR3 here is CAISEGASGRPYNEQFF. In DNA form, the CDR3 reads TGTGCCATCAGTGAGGGGGCCAGCGGGAGGCCCTACAATGAGCAGTTCTTC.

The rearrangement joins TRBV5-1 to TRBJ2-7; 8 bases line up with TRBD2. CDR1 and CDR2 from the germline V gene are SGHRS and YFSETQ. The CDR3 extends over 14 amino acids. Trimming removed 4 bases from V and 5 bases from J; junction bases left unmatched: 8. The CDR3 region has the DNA TGCGCCAGCAGCCCTTTAGCGGGGTGGGACGAGCAGTACTTC. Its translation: CASSPLAGWDEQYF. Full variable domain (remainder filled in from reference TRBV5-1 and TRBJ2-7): KAGVTQTPRYLIKTRGQQVTLSCSPISGHRSVSWYQQTPGQGLQFLFEYFSETQRNKGNFPGRFSGRQFSNSRSEMNVSTLELGDSALYLCASSPLAGWDEQYFGPGTRLTVT.

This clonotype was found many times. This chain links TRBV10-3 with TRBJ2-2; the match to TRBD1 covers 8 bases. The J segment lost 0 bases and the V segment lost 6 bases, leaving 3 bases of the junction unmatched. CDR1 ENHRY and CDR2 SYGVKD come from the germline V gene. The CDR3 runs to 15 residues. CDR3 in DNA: TGTGCCATCAGAAGGACAGGGCCGAACACCGGGGAGCTGTTTTTT. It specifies CAIRRTGPNTGELFF.

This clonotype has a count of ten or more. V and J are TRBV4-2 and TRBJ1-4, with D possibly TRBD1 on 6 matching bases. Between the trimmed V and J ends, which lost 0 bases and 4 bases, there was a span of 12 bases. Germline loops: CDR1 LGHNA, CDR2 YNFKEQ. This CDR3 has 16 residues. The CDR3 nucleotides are TGTGCCAGCAGCCAAGATCCGGACAGACTTAATGAAAAACTGTTTTTT. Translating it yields CASSQDPDRLNEKLFF.

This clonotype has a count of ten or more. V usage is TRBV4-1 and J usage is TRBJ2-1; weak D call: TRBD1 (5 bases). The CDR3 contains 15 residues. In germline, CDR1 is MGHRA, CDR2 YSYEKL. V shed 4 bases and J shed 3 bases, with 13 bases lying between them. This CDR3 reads CASSLYPDNYNEQFF. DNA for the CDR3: TGCGCCAGCAGCCTCTACCCGGACAACTACAATGAGCAGTTCTTC.